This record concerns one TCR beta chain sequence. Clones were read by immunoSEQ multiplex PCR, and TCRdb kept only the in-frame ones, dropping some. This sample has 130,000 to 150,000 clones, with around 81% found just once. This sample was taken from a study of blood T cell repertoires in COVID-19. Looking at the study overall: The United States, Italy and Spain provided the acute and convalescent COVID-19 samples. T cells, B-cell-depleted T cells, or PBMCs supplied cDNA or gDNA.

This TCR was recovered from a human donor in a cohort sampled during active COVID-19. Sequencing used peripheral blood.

CDR3 DNA sequence: TGTGCCAGCTCACGGGACAGACCGTCTGTGAACACTGAAGCTTTCTTT. The encoded protein is CASSRDRPSVNTEAFF. J is TRBJ1-1 and V is TRBV18; 7 nucleotides agree with TRBD1. This CDR3 has 16 amino acids. The germline gives CDR1 KGHSH, CDR2 LQKENI. The V gene end was trimmed by 4 bases and the J gene end by 0 bases; junction bases not matched to a gene: 8.